The rows below give T cell receptor beta chains drawn from one sample of a study of CD8+ T cells in alopecia areata. Repertoires were generated with immunoSEQ multiplex PCR, while TCRdb's copy carries only in-frame clones and drops some. Found here are 100,000 to 150,000 clones, roughly 50% of them singletons; the top ten hold roughly a tenth. The material sequenced was NKG2D-low CD8+ T cells sorted from blood. These receptors were collected from a human donor with alopecia areata. Both conserved end residues are part of each CDR3. Fields, in order: V gene, J gene, D gene, clone size, CDR3 DNA, CDR3 protein. The D gene is left open where the match is weak. Clone size, where shown, is once, few, many, or a class for clones that have expanded.

TRBV29-1	TRBJ2-5	NA	NA	TGCAGCGTTGAGGGGTTAGGGTTCGTGGAGACCCAGTACTTC	CSVEGLGFVETQYF
TRBV9	TRBJ1-3	NA	NA	TGTGCCAGCAGCGTGTGGACTTCTGGAAACACCATATATTTT	CASSVWTSGNTIYF
TRBV11-2	TRBJ1-2	NA	NA	TGTGCCAGCAGCGATCCTTCCACGCGCTTCTATGGCTACACCTTC	CASSDPSTRFYGYTF
TRBV27	TRBJ2-5	NA	NA	TGTGCCAGCAGTGTATCGTTGGGGAAAGGAGAGACCCAGTACTTC	CASSVSLGKGETQYF
TRBV28	TRBJ2-1	NA	NA	TGTGCCAGCAGTTTATCGGGCAGCTACAATGAGCAGTTCTTC	CASSLSGSYNEQFF
TRBV28	TRBJ2-3	TRBD2	NA	TGTGCCAGCAGTGGGGGACTAGCGGAAGATACGCAGTATTTT	CASSGGLAEDTQYF
TRBV6-6	TRBJ2-7	NA	NA	TGTGCCAGCAGTTATGGAGTCTACGAGCAGTACTTC	CASSYGVYEQYF
TRBV29-1	TRBJ2-7	NA	NA	TGCAGCGTTGACGCAGGCACCTACGAGCAGTACTTC	CSVDAGTYEQYF
TRBV29-1	TRBJ2-7	TRBD1	NA	TGCAGCGTCCGCCTTAGGGACAGGGGCCACGAGCAGTACTTC	CSVRLRDRGHEQYF
TRBV5-1	TRBJ2-3	TRBD1	few	TGCGCCAGCAGCTCCGGACAGGGAGTAGATACGCAGTATTTT	CASSSGQGVDTQYF
TRBV29-1	TRBJ2-5	NA	NA	TGCAGCGTTGAGGGTGGGGAGACCCAGTACTTC	CSVEGGETQYF
TRBV11-2	TRBJ2-1	TRBD1	once	TGTGCCTCTCCGGAGCCGGGACAGGGTTACAATGAGCAGTTCTTC	CASPEPGQGYNEQFF
TRBV27	TRBJ2-7	NA	NA	TGTGCCAGCCAGGAGCGACAGTTAGGCTACTACGAGCAGTACTTC	CASQERQLGYYEQYF
TRBV2	TRBJ2-2	NA	NA	TGTGCCAGCGCGGGGTGGACCGGGGAGCTGTTTTTT	CASAGWTGELFF
TRBV29-1	TRBJ2-1	NA	NA	TGCAGCGCTTCGTCGTCGGGGGACCACAATGAGCAGGTCTTC	CSASSSGDHNEQVF
TRBV5-1	TRBJ2-3	NA	NA	TGCGCCAGCCAGACAGGACGCACAGATACGCAGTATTTT	CASQTGRTDTQYF
TRBV11-2	TRBJ2-7	TRBD1	NA	TGTGCCAGCAGCCCGAGGGGGCAAGAAATACGAGTGCAGTACTTC	CASSPRGQEIRVQYF
TRBV9	TRBJ2-2	NA	NA	TGTGCCAGCAGCGTAGTCAGTCGGGAGCTGTTTTTT	CASSVVSRELFF
TRBV7-8	TRBJ2-7	NA	NA	TGTGCCAGCAGCTTTTCCGTGTACGAGCAGTACTTC	CASSFSVYEQYF
TRBV29-1	TRBJ2-5	NA	NA	TGCAGCGCCCAAAGACTGGGAGATTGGGAGACCCAGTACTTC	CSAQRLGDWETQYF
TRBV29-1	TRBJ2-1	NA	NA	TGCAGCGCCCCGGCCTACAATGAGCAGTTCTTC	CSAPAYNEQFF
TRBV7-9	TRBJ2-7	TRBD1	few	TGTGCCAGCAGCCCACCCGGACAGGGCTACAACGAGCAGTACTTC	CASSPPGQGYNEQYF
TRBV2	TRBJ2-7	NA	NA	TGTGCCAGCCGGGGCTACGAGCAGTACTTC	CASRGYEQYF
TRBV29-1	TRBJ1-3	NA	few	TGCAGCGTTGAAGACAGCTGGAGCTCTGGAAACACCATATATTTT	CSVEDSWSSGNTIYF
TRBV5-1	TRBJ1-2	TRBD1	NA	TGCGCCAGCAGCCCGGGACAGGGGGCCTATGGCTACACCTTC	CASSPGQGAYGYTF
TRBV29-1	TRBJ1-1	NA	NA	TGCAGCGTTGAAGATCTTTTCGAGCCAGCGAACACTGAAGCTTTCTTT	CSVEDLFEPANTEAFF
TRBV13	TRBJ2-5	NA	NA	TGTGCCAGCAGCTTAGCTCGGGAGACCCAGTACTTC	CASSLARETQYF
TRBV30	TRBJ2-1	NA	NA	TGTGCCTGGAGTCAAGCGACCCCTGAGCAGTTCTTC	CAWSQATPEQFF
TRBV29-1	TRBJ2-3	TRBD1	NA	TGCAGCGCCACGACAGGGCGCGATACGCAGTATTTT	CSATTGRDTQYF
TRBV18	TRBJ2-3	TRBD1	NA	TGTGCCAGCTCACCCTTAACGGACAGGGTTGGACCAGATACGCAGTATTTT	CASSPLTDRVGPDTQYF
TRBV15	TRBJ1-1	NA	NA	TGTGCCACCAGCAGAGATCGAGTGAACACTGAAGCTTTCTTT	CATSRDRVNTEAFF
TRBV28	TRBJ2-1	NA	NA	TGTGCCAGCAGTTACGGGAGCTCCTACAATGAGCAGTTCTTC	CASSYGSSYNEQFF
TRBV29-1	TRBJ2-3	NA	NA	TGCACCGCGCAGGGGCCCAACACAGATACGCAGTATTTT	CTAQGPNTDTQYF
TRBV28	TRBJ2-5	NA	NA	TGTGCCAGTACGGTGGGAGGTGACGAGACCCAGTACTTC	CASTVGGDETQYF
TRBV29-1	TRBJ2-7	NA	few	TGCAGCGTTGAAGGGCAGTTGCCCTACGAGCAGTACTTC	CSVEGQLPYEQYF
TRBV4-1	TRBJ1-2	NA	once	TGCGCCAGCAGCCAAATGGGCGGATATGGCTACACCTTC	CASSQMGGYGYTF
TRBV5-6	TRBJ2-1	TRBD2	NA	TGTGCCAGCAGCTTCCTAGCGGCGTACAATGAGCAGTTCTTC	CASSFLAAYNEQFF
TRBV7-2	TRBJ2-1	TRBD2	many	TGTGCCACCATGAATAGCGGGAGGATCAATGAGCAGTTCTTC	CATMNSGRINEQFF